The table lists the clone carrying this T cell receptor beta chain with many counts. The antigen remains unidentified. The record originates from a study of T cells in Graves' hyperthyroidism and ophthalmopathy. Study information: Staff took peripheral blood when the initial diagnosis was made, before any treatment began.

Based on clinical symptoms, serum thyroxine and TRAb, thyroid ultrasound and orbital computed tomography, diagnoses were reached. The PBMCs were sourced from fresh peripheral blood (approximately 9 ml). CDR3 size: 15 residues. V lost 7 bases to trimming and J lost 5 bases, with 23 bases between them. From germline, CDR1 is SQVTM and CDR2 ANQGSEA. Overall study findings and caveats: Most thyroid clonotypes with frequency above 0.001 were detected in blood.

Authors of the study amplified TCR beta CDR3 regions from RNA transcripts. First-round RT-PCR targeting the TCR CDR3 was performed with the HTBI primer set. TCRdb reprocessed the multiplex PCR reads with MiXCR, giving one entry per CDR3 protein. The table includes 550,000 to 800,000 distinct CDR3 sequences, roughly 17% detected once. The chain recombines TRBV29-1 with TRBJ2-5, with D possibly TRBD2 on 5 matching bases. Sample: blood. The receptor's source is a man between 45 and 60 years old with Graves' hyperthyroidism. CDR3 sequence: CSAILLASFGETQYF. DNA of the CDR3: TGCAGCGCAATCCTTCTGGCTAGCTTCGGGGAGACCCAGTACTTC.